Below, one T cell receptor beta chain is given with its context. The antigen is not known. These data come from a study of OX40 agonist ivuxolimab in advanced cancers. Study-level background: Ivuxolimab, which patients received intravenously every 2 weeks, was dosed at 0.01 to 10 mg/kg. Findings of the study overall: Both blood CD4+ and CD8+ T cells showed clonal growth by week 6 at 0.1 to 3.0 mg/kg. Clonal expansion in partial responders at 0.1-3.0 mg/kg ranked among the lowest.

Measured with immunoSEQ multiplex PCR; TCRdb has only the in-frame clones, and not every one. The repertoire holds approximately 98,000 clones, with 84% as singletons. Looked up from germline, CDR1 is MRHNA and CDR2 is SNTAGT. The length of the CDR3 is 12 residues. The V gene end was trimmed by 9 bases and the J gene end by 7 bases; junction bases not matched to a gene: 6. The material was CD4+ or CD8+ T cells sorted from blood, obtained in a trial of the OX40 agonist ivuxolimab. This sequence originates from an adult with an advanced solid tumor such as melanoma, head and neck, liver or kidney cancer. The chain combines TRBV6-4 with TRBJ2-1; TRBD2 matches 7 bases. The CDR3 reads CARGGPGNEQFF. The CDR3 DNA is TGTGCCAGGGGAGGGCCGGGGAATGAGCAGTTCTTC.